These T cell receptor beta chains were read from a single sample in a study of shared clonotypes between healthy human individuals. Method: immunoSEQ multiplex PCR; TCRdb's copy keeps in-frame clones and lacks some. The sample lists approximately 470,000 clones; more than 65% were seen once. The sequencing input was PBMCs. Source of these receptors: a woman aged 40 to 50 in good health. Some clones in this sample may be carry-over from other donors' samples. The CDR3 runs from the conserved cysteine through the conserved F or W. D genes are given only for firm matches. Only part of the rows carry a size: once, few, many, or a class if the clone is expanded.

>many|TRBJ2-7|TRBV28|.
TGTGCCAGCAGTCTGTCTGCGGAGGGAAACGAGCAGTACTTC
CASSLSAEGNEQYF
>.|TRBJ1-5|TRBV10-3|.
TGTGCCATCAGTTACGACAAGGGCAATCAGCCCCAGCATTTT
CAISYDKGNQPQHF
>.|TRBJ2-3|TRBV29-1|.
TGCAGCGTTGAAGTCGGAGATACGCAGTATTTT
CSVEVGDTQYF
>.|TRBJ2-5|TRBV19|.
TGTGCCAGTAGTAGCCGACAAGAGACCCAGTACTTC
CASSSRQETQYF
>.|TRBJ2-1|TRBV2|TRBD2
TGTGCCAGCAAACTAGCGGGAGAAGCTGAGCAGTTCTTC
CASKLAGEAEQFF
>.|TRBJ1-3|TRBV5-4|.
TGTGCCAGCAGCTTGGGAGGGGTTTCTGGAAACACCATATATTTT
CASSLGGVSGNTIYF
>.|TRBJ1-3|TRBV7-9|TRBD1
TGTGCCAGCAGACTGGGACAGAAGGAAAACACCATATATTTT
CASRLGQKENTIYF
>.|TRBJ2-7|TRBV30|.
TGTGCCTGGATCCCTGGGGCCGGCTACGAGCAGTACTTC
CAWIPGAGYEQYF
>.|TRBJ2-1|TRBV19|TRBD1
TGTGCCAGTAGTATAGTACACAGGGGTGAGCAGTTCTTC
CASSIVHRGEQFF
>once|TRBJ1-4|TRBV30|TRBD1
TGTGCCTGGACCCCGACAGGGGGCCATGAAAAACTGTTTTTT
CAWTPTGGHEKLFF
>.|TRBJ2-2|TRBV28|TRBD1
TGTGCCAGCAGAAGAGACAGGGCCGTCGACGGGGAGCTGTTTTTT
CASRRDRAVDGELFF
>.|TRBJ1-1|TRBV5-6|TRBD1
TGTGCCAGCAGCTGGGACAGGGCTGTTGAAGCTTTCTTT
CASSWDRAVEAFF
>few|TRBJ2-7|TRBV2|.
TGTGCCAGCAGTGAAGCGCTAGCGCGCTCCTACGAGCAGTACTTC
CASSEALARSYEQYF
>.|TRBJ2-7|TRBV11-2|TRBD1
TGTGCCAGCAGCCTTGACAGGGTATTAGTCTACGAGCAGTACTTC
CASSLDRVLVYEQYF
>.|TRBJ2-7|TRBV9|.
TGTGCCAGCAGCGTAGGACAGGGGACTACCTACGAGCAGTACTTC
CASSVGQGTTYEQYF
>.|TRBJ2-1|TRBV30|.
TGTGCCTGGAGCGCGGGATTATACAATGAGCAGTTCTTC
CAWSAGLYNEQFF
>.|TRBJ1-2|TRBV4-1|TRBD1
TGCGCCAGCAGCCCTAGACAGGGGTGGAACTATGGCTACACCTTC
CASSPRQGWNYGYTF
>.|TRBJ1-5|TRBV10-3|.
TGTGCCATCAGTGATGCAGGGGAGGGTCAGCCCCAGCATTTT
CAISDAGEGQPQHF
>.|TRBJ2-7|TRBV7-7|.
TGTGCCAGCAGCTTAGGGGTAAGGGACGAGCAGTACTTC
CASSLGVRDEQYF
>.|TRBJ2-7|TRBV21-1|.
TGTGCCAGCAGCCCAAGGGAAGGGGGACGCAACGAGCAGTACTTC
CASSPREGGRNEQYF
>.|TRBJ2-7|TRBV10-3|TRBD2
TGTGCCATCAGTAACGTACTAGCGGGAGACGGGCGGTACGAGCAGTACTTC
CAISNVLAGDGRYEQYF
>.|TRBJ1-5|TRBV2|.
TGTGCCAGTGATATGGGACAAAATCAGCCCCAGCATTTT
CASDMGQNQPQHF
>many|TRBJ2-7|TRBV30|.
TGTGCCTGGGGTCGACACCTCTACGAGCAGTACTTC
CAWGRHLYEQYF
>.|TRBJ2-7|TRBV5-1|TRBD2
TGCGCCAGCAGCTTTCTAGCGGGAGGGTCTTACGAGCAGTACTTC
CASSFLAGGSYEQYF
>.|TRBJ1-1|TRBV28|.
TGTGCCAGCAGTTTCTCAGGACCTCTTGTTGCTTTCTTT
CASSFSGPLVAFF
>.|TRBJ1-5|TRBV19|.
TGTGCCAGTACCTTAGGCCTTTATAGCAATCAGCCCCAGCATTTT
CASTLGLYSNQPQHF
>.|TRBJ1-4|TRBV7-9|.
TGTGCCAGCAGCTTAGGAGGGGAGGGGGATGAAAAACTGTTTTTT
CASSLGGEGDEKLFF
>.|TRBJ2-7|TRBV7-3|.
TGTGCCAGCAGCTTAACGAGGACATCCTCCTACGAGCAGTACTTC
CASSLTRTSSYEQYF
>.|TRBJ1-1|TRBV2|.
TGTGCCAGCCAAGATGAAGGGAACACTGAAGCTTTCTTT
CASQDEGNTEAFF
>.|TRBJ2-3|TRBV7-8|.
TGTGCCAGCAGCGCTCTAGCTATCACAGATACGCAGTATTTT
CASSALAITDTQYF
>.|TRBJ2-1|TRBV29-1|TRBD2
TGCAGCGTAGTAGCCCTAGCGGGAGGGTCTGAGCAGTTCTTC
CSVVALAGGSEQFF
>.|TRBJ2-7|TRBV5-1|.
TGCGCCAGCAGCTTGGGTGTAGCGGAAGCCATTCTCGAGCAGTACTTC
CASSLGVAEAILEQYF
>.|TRBJ1-1|TRBV19|.
TGTGCCAGTAGTATTTGGGGACGTCCGAACACTGAAGCTTTCTTT
CASSIWGRPNTEAFF
>.|TRBJ2-7|TRBV5-1|.
TGCGCCAGCACCCCCGTTGGGGGGCAGATGGGGGAGCAGTACTTC
CASTPVGGQMGEQYF
>.|TRBJ1-2|TRBV6-5|TRBD1
TGTGCCAGCAGTCAGGGACAGGAGGCTGGCTACACCTTC
CASSQGQEAGYTF
>.|TRBJ1-5|TRBV28|.
TGTGCCAGCAGTCCGGACAGACTCCGGCCCCAGCATTTT
CASSPDRLRPQHF
>.|TRBJ2-5|TRBV7-9|.
TGTGCCAGCAGCTCTTCGCTAGAGGCGGAGACCCAGTACTTC
CASSSSLEAETQYF
>.|TRBJ1-2|TRBV5-4|TRBD1
TGTGCCAGCAGCATACCACCGGGACAGGGTATCTATGGCTACACCTTC
CASSIPPGQGIYGYTF
>.|TRBJ1-1|TRBV5-4|.
TGTGCCAGCAGCCCGCCTTTGGGCGGGTCTGAAGCTTTCTTT
CASSPPLGGSEAFF
>.|TRBJ2-7|TRBV4-1|.
TGCGCCAGCAGCCAAGGGCGGGGCACATCCTACGAGCAGTACTTC
CASSQGRGTSYEQYF
>few|TRBJ1-2|TRBV28|TRBD1
TGTGCCAGCAAAGGACAGGGGATCTTCGATGGCTACACCTTC
CASKGQGIFDGYTF
>.|TRBJ1-2|TRBV18|.
TGTGCCAGCTCACCACCCAGCCAGGGACCCTATGGCTACACCTTC
CASSPPSQGPYGYTF
>.|TRBJ2-7|TRBV4-2|.
TGTGCCAGCAGCCAAGATGGTCCGGTCTACGAGCAGTACTTC
CASSQDGPVYEQYF
>.|TRBJ2-5|TRBV7-8|TRBD1
TGTGCCAGCAGCTCCCAGGGGGAAGGCGTGACCCAGTACTTC
CASSSQGEGVTQYF
>.|TRBJ2-5|TRBV5-4|.
TGTGCCAGCAGCCACCCGCTTCAGACAGGCCAAGAGACCCAGTACTTC
CASSHPLQTGQETQYF
>.|TRBJ2-5|TRBV29-1|.
TGCAGCGTTGGTGCCTCGACAGGACAAGAGACCCAGTACTTC
CSVGASTGQETQYF
>.|TRBJ1-5|TRBV6-1|.
TGTGCTACCAATGGGGGAGGAAGCAATCAGCCCCAGCATTTT
CATNGGGSNQPQHF
>.|TRBJ1-3|TRBV23-1|.
TGCGCCAGCAGGAGAGGAAACACCATATATTTT
CASRRGNTIYF
>.|TRBJ2-1|TRBV10-1|.
TGCGCCAGCAGTGAGTCAGGGGCGGGATACAATGAGCAGTTCTTC
CASSESGAGYNEQFF
>.|TRBJ1-1|TRBV6-6|.
TGTGCCAGCAGTCAGGACACCCTGAACACTGAAGCTTTCTTT
CASSQDTLNTEAFF
>.|TRBJ1-1|TRBV14|.
TGTGCCAGCACCCTGGGTCCGAACACTGAAGCTTTCTTT
CASTLGPNTEAFF
>.|TRBJ2-2|TRBV7-2|.
TGTGCCAGCAGCTCCGACAGGTTGAACACCGGGGAGCTGTTTTTT
CASSSDRLNTGELFF
>.|TRBJ2-5|TRBV15|.
TGTGCCACTAGAGGGGGAGGGGTGGAGACCCAGTACTTC
CATRGGGVETQYF
>.|TRBJ2-1|TRBV7-9|.
TGTGCCAGCAGCTTAGCGCGGAGGGAACCTTACAATGAGCAGTTCTTC
CASSLARREPYNEQFF
>.|TRBJ1-2|TRBV10-3|.
TGTGCCATCAGTGAGTCGGGCAGTAACTATGGCTACACCTTC
CAISESGSNYGYTF
>.|TRBJ1-2|TRBV28|.
TGTGCCACGTTATGGGGAGGGGAATATGGCTACACCTTC
CATLWGGEYGYTF
>many|TRBJ2-3|TRBV6-4|TRBD2
TGTGCCAGCAGTGACGCGGGAGGTAGTGGCACAGATACGCAGTATTTT
CASSDAGGSGTDTQYF
>.|TRBJ1-5|TRBV28|.
TGTGCCAGCAGTAATCATCAGCCCCAGCATTTT
CASSNHQPQHF
>.|TRBJ1-1|TRBV9|.
TGTGCCAGCAGCGTAGACCCCAGCAGGGGCACTGAAGCTTTCTTT
CASSVDPSRGTEAFF
>.|TRBJ2-2|TRBV28|.
TGTGCCAGCATCCCCGACTGGAACACCGGGGAGCTGTTTTTT
CASIPDWNTGELFF